This entry lists 6 T cell receptor beta chains sequenced from one sample in a study of neurological immune-mediated disorders. TCRdb used MiXCR to reprocess the 5' RACE reads, holding one entry per CDR3 protein. The table lists 50,000 to 70,000 distinct CDR3 sequences, 2.5% of them singletons. The material sequenced was PBMCs. Receptors were obtained from a man aged 50-59 years with multiple sclerosis.

This clonotype was seen a handful of times. Germline is not matched at one junction end, which may reflect a read error. V and J are TRBV7-2 and TRBJ1-6; maybe TRBD1 (6 bases). The CDR3 spans 14 residues. Germline CDR1 SGHTA, CDR2 FQGNSA. CDR3 bases: TGTGCCAGCAGCTTAGGACAGGTCCAATCAACCCTCAACTTT. Translated, it gives CASSLGQVQSTLNF.

This clonotype has at least ten counts. The chain combines TRBV7-2 with TRBJ2-5, with D unclear. CDR1 is SGHTA and CDR2 is FQGNSA in the germline V gene. V was trimmed by 0 bases and J by 2 bases, leaving 7 bases between them. The CDR3 has 14 amino acids. CDR3 DNA: TGTGCCAGCAGCTTAGCGAGTTGGCAAGAGACCCAGTACTTC. It encodes CASSLASWQETQYF.

This clonotype has a count of ten or more. Written as DNA, the CDR3 is TGCAGTGCTAGAGATCGGCTTTACGAGCAGTACTTC. Translating it yields CSARDRLYEQYF. V and J are TRBV20-1 and TRBJ2-7; D is undetermined. The CDR3 length is 12 residues. Germline V gives CDR1 DFQATT, CDR2 SNEGSKA (reference sequence). Trimming pared 0 bases from V and 4 bases from J, leaving 7 bases between.

In this sample, this clonotype turned up many times. J is TRBJ2-6 and V is TRBV9; 10 bases line up with TRBD1. The V gene's germline CDR1 is SGDLS and CDR2 YYNGEE. After removal of 0 bases from V and 0 bases from J, the junction contained 6 bases not matched to a gene. This CDR3 spans 19 amino acids. CDR3 DNA: TGTGCCAGCAGCGTAGCTGACAGGGGGCCACCCTCTGGGGCCAACGTCCTGACTTTC. Protein product: CASSVADRGPPSGANVLTF.

At least ten counts were recorded for this clonotype. This rearrangement joins TRBV12-3 or TRBV12-4 to TRBJ1-2, with unresolved D. There are 13 residues in the CDR3. V was pared by 3 bases and J by 6 bases, with 11 bases between. CDR3 region: CASSLGDGNGYTF. Here the CDR3 DNA reads TGTGCCAGCAGTTTGGGAGACGGAAATGGCTACACCTTC.

This clonotype was seen many times. CDR3 in amino acids: CATLSGGYGYTF. The CDR3 nucleotides read TGTGCCACCCTGAGCGGGGGCTATGGCTACACCTTC. This chain links TRBV19 with TRBJ1-2; tentatively, D is TRBD1 (5 bases). This CDR3 contains 12 residues. The V gene lost 10 bases and the J gene lost 4 bases, with 13 bases spanning the gap. Germline CDR1 LNHDA, CDR2 SQIVND (reference sequence).